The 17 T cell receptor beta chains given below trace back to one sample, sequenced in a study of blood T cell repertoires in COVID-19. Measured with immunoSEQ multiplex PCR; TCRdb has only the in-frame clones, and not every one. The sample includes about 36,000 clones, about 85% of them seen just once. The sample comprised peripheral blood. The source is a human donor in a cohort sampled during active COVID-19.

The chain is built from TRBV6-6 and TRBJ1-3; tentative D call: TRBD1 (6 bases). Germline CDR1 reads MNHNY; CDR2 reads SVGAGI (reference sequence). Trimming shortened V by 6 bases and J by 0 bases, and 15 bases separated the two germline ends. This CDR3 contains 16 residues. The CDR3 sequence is CASSPNTGYSGNTIYF. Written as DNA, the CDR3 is TGTGCCAGCAGCCCGAACACAGGGTACTCTGGAAACACCATATATTTT.

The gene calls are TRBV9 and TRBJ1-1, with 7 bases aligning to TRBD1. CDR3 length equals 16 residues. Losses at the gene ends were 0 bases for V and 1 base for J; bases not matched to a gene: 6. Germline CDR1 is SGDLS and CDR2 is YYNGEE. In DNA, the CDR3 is TGTGCCAGCAGCGTAGGCAATACAGGGGAGAACACTGAAGCTTTCTTT. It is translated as CASSVGNTGENTEAFF.

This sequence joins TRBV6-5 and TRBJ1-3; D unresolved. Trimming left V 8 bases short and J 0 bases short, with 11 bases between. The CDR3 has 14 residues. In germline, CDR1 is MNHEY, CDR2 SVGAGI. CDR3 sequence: CASVKDNSGNTIYF. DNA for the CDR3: TGTGCCAGCGTAAAAGACAACTCTGGAAACACCATATATTTT.

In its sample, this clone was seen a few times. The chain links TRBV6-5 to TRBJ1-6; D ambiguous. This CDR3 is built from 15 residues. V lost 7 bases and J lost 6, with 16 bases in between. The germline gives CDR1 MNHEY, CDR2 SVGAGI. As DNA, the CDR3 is TGTGCCAGCATTTTTGGTTCCGACACTAATTCACCCCTCCACTTT. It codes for CASIFGSDTNSPLHF.

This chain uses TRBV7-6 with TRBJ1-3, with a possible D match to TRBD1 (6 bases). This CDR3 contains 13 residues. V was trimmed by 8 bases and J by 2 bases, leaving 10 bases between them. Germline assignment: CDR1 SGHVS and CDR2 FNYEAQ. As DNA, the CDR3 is TGTGCCAGCGGGGCAGGGGCTGGAAACACCATATATTTT. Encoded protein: CASGAGAGNTIYF.

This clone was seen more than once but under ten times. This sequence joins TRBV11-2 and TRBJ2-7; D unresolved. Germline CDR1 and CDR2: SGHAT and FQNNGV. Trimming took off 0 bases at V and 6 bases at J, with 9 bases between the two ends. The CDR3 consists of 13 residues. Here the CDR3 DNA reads TGTGCCAGCAGCTTAGAGGCCTCTGGCGAGCAGTACTTC. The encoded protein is CASSLEASGEQYF.

CDR3 DNA sequence: TGTGCCACCAGTACCCTGAGCGGGGGGAAGCCAGATACGCAGTATTTT. Translation gives CATSTLSGGKPDTQYF. The rearrangement joins TRBV15 to TRBJ2-3, with 9 bases aligning to TRBD2. V trimming: 6 bases; J trimming: 4 bases; junction bases outside the gene matches: 11. The length of the CDR3 is 16 residues. Looked up from germline, CDR1 is LNHNV and CDR2 is YYDKDF (reference sequence).

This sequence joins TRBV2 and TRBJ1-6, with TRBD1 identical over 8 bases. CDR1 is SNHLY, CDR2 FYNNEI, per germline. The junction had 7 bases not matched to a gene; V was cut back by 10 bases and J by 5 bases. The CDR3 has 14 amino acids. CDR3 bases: TGTGCCACCAGGGGGCCAGTAGATAATTCACCCCTCCACTTT. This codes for CATRGPVDNSPLHF.

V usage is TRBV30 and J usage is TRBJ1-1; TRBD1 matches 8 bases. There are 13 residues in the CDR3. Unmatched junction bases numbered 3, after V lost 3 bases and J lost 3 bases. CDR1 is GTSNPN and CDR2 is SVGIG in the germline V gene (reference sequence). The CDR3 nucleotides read TGTGCCTGGAGCAGGGGGCACGACACTGAAGCTTTCTTT. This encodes CAWSRGHDTEAFF.

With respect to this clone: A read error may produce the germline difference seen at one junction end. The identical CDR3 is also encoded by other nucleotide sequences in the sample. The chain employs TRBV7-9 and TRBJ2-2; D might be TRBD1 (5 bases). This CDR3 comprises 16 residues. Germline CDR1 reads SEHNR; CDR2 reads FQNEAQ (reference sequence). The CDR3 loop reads CASSSDSLANTGELFF. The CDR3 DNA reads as TGTGCCAGTAGCTCAGACAGCTTAGCGAACACCGGGGAGCTGTTTTTT.

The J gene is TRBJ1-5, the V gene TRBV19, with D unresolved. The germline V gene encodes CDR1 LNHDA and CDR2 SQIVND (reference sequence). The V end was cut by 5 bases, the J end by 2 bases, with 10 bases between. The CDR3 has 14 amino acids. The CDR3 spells CASSPTRGNQPQHF. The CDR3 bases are TGTGCCAGTAGTCCCACTCGGGGCAATCAGCCCCAGCATTTT. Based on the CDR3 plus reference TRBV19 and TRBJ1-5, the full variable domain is DGGITQSPKYLFRKEGQNVTLSCEQNLNHDAMYWYRQDPGQGLRLIYYSQIVNDFQKGDIAEGYSVSREKKESFPLTVTSAQKNPTAFYLCASSPTRGNQPQHFGDGTRLSIL.

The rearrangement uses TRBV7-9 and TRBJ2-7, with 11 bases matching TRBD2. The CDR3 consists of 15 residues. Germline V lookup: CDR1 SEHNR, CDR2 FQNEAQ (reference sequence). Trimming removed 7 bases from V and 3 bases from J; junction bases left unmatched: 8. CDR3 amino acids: CASNLAGGPNYEQYF. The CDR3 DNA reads TGTGCCAGCAATCTAGCGGGGGGCCCTAACTACGAGCAGTACTTC.

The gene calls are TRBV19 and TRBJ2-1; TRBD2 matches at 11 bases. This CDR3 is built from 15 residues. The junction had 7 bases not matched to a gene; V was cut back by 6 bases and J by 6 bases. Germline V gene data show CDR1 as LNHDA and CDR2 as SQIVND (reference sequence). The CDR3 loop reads CASSPRTSGLNEQFF. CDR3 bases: TGTGCCAGTAGCCCAAGGACTAGCGGGCTCAATGAGCAGTTCTTC.

DNA of the CDR3: TGTGCCAGCAGTGAATCTCACAGGGCCAGAAACACCATATATTTT. It yields the protein CASSESHRARNTIYF. This rearrangement joins TRBV25-1 to TRBJ1-3; weak D call: TRBD1 (6 bases). CDR1 is MGHDK and CDR2 is SYGVNS in the germline V gene. Trimming left V 1 base short and J 5 bases short, with 12 bases between. The CDR3 runs 15 residues.

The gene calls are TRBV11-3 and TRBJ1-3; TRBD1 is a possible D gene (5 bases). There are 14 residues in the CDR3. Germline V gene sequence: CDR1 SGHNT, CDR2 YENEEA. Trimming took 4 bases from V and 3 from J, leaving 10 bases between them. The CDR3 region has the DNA TGTGCCAGCAGCTCAGGGAAAGGTGGAAACACCATATATTTT. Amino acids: CASSSGKGGNTIYF.

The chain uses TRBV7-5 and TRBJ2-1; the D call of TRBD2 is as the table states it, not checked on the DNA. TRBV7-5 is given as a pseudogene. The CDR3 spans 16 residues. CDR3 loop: CARSLGLPSGVDEQFF. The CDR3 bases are TGTGCCAGAAGCTTAGGCCTTCCGTCCGGGGTAGATGAGCAGTTCTTC.

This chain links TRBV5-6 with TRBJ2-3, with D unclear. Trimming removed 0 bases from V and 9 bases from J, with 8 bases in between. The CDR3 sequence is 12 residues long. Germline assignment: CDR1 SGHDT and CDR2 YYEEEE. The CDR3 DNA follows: TGTGCCAGCAGCTTGGACCAGCGCACGCAGTATTTT. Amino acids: CASSLDQRTQYF.